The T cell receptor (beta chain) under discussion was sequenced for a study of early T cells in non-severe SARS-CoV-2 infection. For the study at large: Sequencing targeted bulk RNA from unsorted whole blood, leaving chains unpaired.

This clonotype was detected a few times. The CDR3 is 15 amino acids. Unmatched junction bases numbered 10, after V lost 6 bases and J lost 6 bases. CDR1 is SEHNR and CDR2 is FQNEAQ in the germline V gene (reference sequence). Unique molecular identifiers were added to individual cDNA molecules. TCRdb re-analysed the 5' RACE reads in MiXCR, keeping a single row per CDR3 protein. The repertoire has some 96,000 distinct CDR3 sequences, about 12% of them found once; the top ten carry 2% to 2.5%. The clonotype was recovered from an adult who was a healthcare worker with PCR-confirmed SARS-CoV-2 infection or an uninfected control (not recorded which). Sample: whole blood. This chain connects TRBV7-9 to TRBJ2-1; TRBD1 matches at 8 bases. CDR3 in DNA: TGTGCCAGCAGTCAACGGCAGGGGGCCGGCAATGAGCAGTTCTTC. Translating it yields CASSQRQGAGNEQFF.